This T cell receptor (beta chain) was profiled in a study of CD8 T cells in Susac syndrome. An input of about 0.45 to 1 ug of RNA was subjected to reverse transcription using random hexamers. The amplification used immunoSEQ multiplex PCR on TCR beta CDR3; it spanned 54 Vbeta and 13 Jbeta. TCRdb processed the immunoSEQ multiplex PCR reads anew with MiXCR; each CDR3 protein has one entry. This sample yields about 300,000 distinct CDR3 sequences, of which 89% are seen a single time; approximately 0.18% belongs to the top ten. Germline CDR1 is SGHVS and CDR2 is FQNEAQ. CDR3 length equals 16 residues. The V and J ends lost 5 bases and 1 base respectively, with 18 bases between them. Negative isolation was applied to CD8+ and CD4+ T cells, and FACS enrichment was applied to TEMRA cells.

V usage is TRBV7-8 and J usage is TRBJ2-7; the D gene is possibly TRBD2 (5 bases). The specimen was CD8+ T cells from PBMCs. This sequence was found in a human donor with multiple sclerosis. CDR3 residues: CASSTPEGEESYEQYF. CDR3 DNA sequence: TGTGCCAGCAGCACCCCCGAGGGTGAGGAATCCTACGAGCAGTACTTC.